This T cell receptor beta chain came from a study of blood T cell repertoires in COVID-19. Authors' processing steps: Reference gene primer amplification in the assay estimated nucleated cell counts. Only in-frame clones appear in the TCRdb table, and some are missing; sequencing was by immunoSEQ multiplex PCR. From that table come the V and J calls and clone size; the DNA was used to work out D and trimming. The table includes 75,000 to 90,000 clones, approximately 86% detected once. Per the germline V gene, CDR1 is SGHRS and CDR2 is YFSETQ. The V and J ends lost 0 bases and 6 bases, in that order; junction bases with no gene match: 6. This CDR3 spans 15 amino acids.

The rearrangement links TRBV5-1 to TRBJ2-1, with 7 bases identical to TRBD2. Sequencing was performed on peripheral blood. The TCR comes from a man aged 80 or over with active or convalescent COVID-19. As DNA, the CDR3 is TGCGCCAGCAGCTTGGTCGGAGGGACTACCAATGAGCAGTTCTTC. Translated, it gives CASSLVGGTTNEQFF. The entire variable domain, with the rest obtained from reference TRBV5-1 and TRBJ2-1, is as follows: KAGVTQTPRYLIKTRGQQVTLSCSPISGHRSVSWYQQTPGQGLQFLFEYFSETQRNKGNFPGRFSGRQFSNSRSEMNVSTLELGDSALYLCASSLVGGTTNEQFFGPGTRLTVL.